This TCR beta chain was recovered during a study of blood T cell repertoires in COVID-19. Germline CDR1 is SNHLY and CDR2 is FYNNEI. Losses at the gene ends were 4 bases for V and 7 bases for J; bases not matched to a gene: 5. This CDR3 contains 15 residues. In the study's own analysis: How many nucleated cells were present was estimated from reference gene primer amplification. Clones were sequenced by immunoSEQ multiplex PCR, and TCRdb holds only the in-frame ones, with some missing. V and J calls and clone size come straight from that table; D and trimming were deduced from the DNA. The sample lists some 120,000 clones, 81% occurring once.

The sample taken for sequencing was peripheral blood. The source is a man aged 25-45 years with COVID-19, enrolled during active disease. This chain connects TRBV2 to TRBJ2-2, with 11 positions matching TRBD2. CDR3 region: CASSGVAGGIGELFF. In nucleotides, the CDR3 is TGTGCCAGCAGTGGAGTAGCGGGAGGGATCGGGGAGCTGTTTTTT.